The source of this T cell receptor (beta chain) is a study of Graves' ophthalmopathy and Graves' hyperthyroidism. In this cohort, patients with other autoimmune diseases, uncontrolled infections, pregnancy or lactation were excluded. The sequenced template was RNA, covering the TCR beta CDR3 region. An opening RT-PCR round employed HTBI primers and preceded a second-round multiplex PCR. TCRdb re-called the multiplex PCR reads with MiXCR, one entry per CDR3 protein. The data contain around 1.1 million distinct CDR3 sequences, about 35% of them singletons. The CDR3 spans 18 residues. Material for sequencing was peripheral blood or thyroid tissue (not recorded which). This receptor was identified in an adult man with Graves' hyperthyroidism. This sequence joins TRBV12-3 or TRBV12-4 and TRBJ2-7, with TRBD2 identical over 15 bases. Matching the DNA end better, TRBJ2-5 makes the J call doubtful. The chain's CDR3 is CASSSNLWTSGGAETQYF. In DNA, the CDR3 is TGTGCCAGCAGTTCAAATCTTTGGACTAGCGGGGGGGCGGAGACCCAGTACTTC.